The 13 T cell receptor beta chains given below trace back to one sample, sequenced in a study of shared clonotypes between healthy human individuals. Assay used: immunoSEQ multiplex PCR; TCRdb lists only in-frame clones, some missing. The data contain 1,500,000 or so clones, approximately 98.5% of them singletons. Sequences were obtained from naive CD4+ T cells sorted from blood. The subset denotes: CD45RA+ positively selected. The receptors come from a man aged 25-40 years in good health.

The CDR3 sequence is CASRVGSGSYEQYF. The CDR3 region has the DNA TGTGCCAGTAGAGTTGGTAGCGGGAGCTACGAGCAGTACTTC. The chain combines TRBV19 with TRBJ2-7, with 9 bases fitting TRBD2. There are 14 residues in the CDR3. The trim removed 6 bases at V and 3 bases at J, leaving 6 bases unmatched. Germline CDR1 is LNHDA and CDR2 is SQIVND (reference sequence).

The chain has TRBV4-1 and TRBJ2-3; perhaps TRBD1 as D (6 bases). The germline V and J ends were trimmed by 4 bases and 5 bases, with 10 bases remaining between them. The CDR3 has 13 residues. Germline V lookup: CDR1 MGHRA, CDR2 YSYEKL. CDR3 sequence (DNA): TGCGCCAGCAGCCGGGACACAGGAGATACGCAGTATTTT. The encoded protein is CASSRDTGDTQYF.

The chain has TRBV6-5 and TRBJ2-2, with D perhaps given as TRBD1 or TRBD2 (5 bases each). Germline V gene data show CDR1 as MNHEY and CDR2 as SVGAGI. Trimming shortened V by 3 bases and J by 6 bases, and 14 bases separated the two germline ends. CDR3 length: 15 residues. CDR3 residues: CASSYWDEPSGELFF. CDR3 nucleotide sequence: TGTGCCAGCAGTTATTGGGACGAACCCTCCGGGGAGCTGTTTTTT.

V is TRBV7-2 and J is TRBJ1-5, with D tentatively TRBD1 (5 bases). V lost 0 bases, J lost 9 bases, and 12 bases lay in between. The germline gives CDR1 SGHTA, CDR2 FQGNSA. The length of the CDR3 is 14 residues. The CDR3 spells CASSLAGPQRPQHF. CDR3 DNA sequence: TGTGCCAGCAGCTTAGCGGGACCCCAGCGGCCCCAGCATTTT. Supplemented by reference TRBV7-2 and TRBJ1-5, the full variable domain reads GAGVSQSPSNKVTEKGKDVELRCDPISGHTALYWYRQSLGQGLEFLIYFQGNSAPDKSGLPSDRFSAERTGGSVSTLTIQRTQQEDSAVYLCASSLAGPQRPQHFGDGTRLSIL.

The chain recombines TRBV11-2 with TRBJ2-1, with TRBD2 matching over 7 bases. This CDR3 comprises 16 residues. The V and J ends lost 1 base and 8 bases, in that order; junction bases with no gene match: 11. Germline CDR1 and CDR2: SGHAT and FQNNGV. CDR3 region: CASSLGRASGRHEQFF. The CDR3 DNA sequence: TGTGCCAGCAGCTTAGGGCGGGCTAGCGGCCGCCATGAGCAGTTCTTC.

V and J are TRBV20-1 and TRBJ1-3; D gene uncertain. This CDR3 is 11 amino acids long. Germline CDR1 DFQATT, CDR2 SNEGSKA (reference sequence). The CDR3 nucleotides are TGCAGCGTCTCGGGGTTAAACACCATATATTTT. It is translated as CSVSGLNTIYF.

The chain recombines TRBV7-9 with TRBJ2-1; the match to TRBD2 covers 11 bases. V gave up 7 bases and J gave up 9 bases; unmatched junction bases: 11. In germline, CDR1 is SEHNR, CDR2 FQNEAQ (reference sequence). This CDR3 has 15 residues. The DNA for the CDR3 is TGTGCCAGCAACATCGGACTAGCGGGTACGGGTGAGCAGTTCTTC. Its translation is CASNIGLAGTGEQFF.

The J gene is TRBJ2-3, the V gene TRBV15; D ambiguous. The length of the CDR3 is 16 residues. CDR1 is LNHNV, CDR2 YYDKDF, per germline (reference sequence). Trimming removed 4 bases at V and 3 bases at J, with 17 bases between. As DNA, the CDR3 is TGTGCCACCAGCACTGCGTTAGAGCTTAGGACAGATACGCAGTATTTT. Encoded protein: CATSTALELRTDTQYF.

The chain joins TRBV29-1 to TRBJ2-1, with 8 bases that match TRBD1. After removal of 7 bases from V and 5 bases from J, the junction contained 7 bases not matched to a gene. The CDR3 is 13 amino acids. Germline assignment: CDR1 SQVTM and CDR2 ANQGSEA. CDR3 protein: CSGWTGLDNEQFF. CDR3 coding DNA: TGCAGCGGATGGACAGGGCTCGACAATGAGCAGTTCTTC.

The chain uses TRBV18 and TRBJ1-2, with 12 bases identical to TRBD1. Germline CDR1 KGHSH, CDR2 LQKENI. V was clipped by 6 bases and J by 3 bases; unmatched bases: 8. The CDR3 spans 16 residues. The CDR3 sequence: CASSPGTGGADYGYTF. The CDR3 DNA reads as TGTGCCAGCTCGCCCGGGACAGGGGGCGCAGACTATGGCTACACCTTC.

With respect to this clone: The sample carries other DNA sequences with the same CDR3. V usage is TRBV5-4 and J usage is TRBJ2-3, with TRBD2 identical over 8 bases. J lost 0 bases, V lost 4 bases, and 4 bases had no gene match. The CDR3 is 15 amino acids. The germline CDR1 and CDR2 sequences are SGHNT and YYREEE (reference sequence). In DNA, the CDR3 is TGTGCCAGCAGCCCCGGACTAGCTAGCACAGATACGCAGTATTTT. Amino acid sequence: CASSPGLASTDTQYF.

The chain is built from TRBV29-1 and TRBJ2-1; D is unclear. V gave up 7 bases and J gave up 10 bases, with 17 bases separating them. Germline assignment: CDR1 SQVTM and CDR2 ANQGSEA. The length of the CDR3 is 12 residues. Written as DNA, the CDR3 is TGCAGCGCCCGCACGATCGTAGGGGAGCAGTTCTTC. Its translation: CSARTIVGEQFF.

The V and J genes are TRBV15 and TRBJ2-7, with 7 positions matching TRBD1. V lost 3 bases, J lost 3 bases, and 8 bases stayed unmatched. Germline V CDR1 and CDR2: LNHNV, YYDKDF (reference sequence). CDR3 length: 15 amino acids. In DNA, the CDR3 is TGTGCCACCAGCAGGGTGGGGACAGCCGGCTACGAGCAGTACTTC. Protein sequence: CATSRVGTAGYEQYF.